These 29 T cell receptor beta chains were sequenced from one sample in a study of cytomegalovirus exposure and HLA in healthy donors. A multiplex PCR was run with 60 Vbeta primers and 13 Jbeta primers. Clones were sequenced by immunoSEQ multiplex PCR, and TCRdb holds only the in-frame ones, with some missing. The table shows 95,000 to 100,000 clones, with less than 85% occurring only once. Sequenced sample: PBMCs. Receptor source: a male donor in good health and CMV-seronegative.

This clone was detected only once. The chain couples TRBV27 to TRBJ1-4, with D maybe TRBD1 (6 bases). The CDR3 contains 13 residues. Per the germline V gene, CDR1 is MNHEY and CDR2 is SMNVEV (reference sequence). The V gene lost 0 bases and the J gene lost 10 bases, with 9 bases spanning the gap. CDR3 sequence (DNA): TGTGCCAGCAGTTTATCGGTAGGGGGAAAACTGTTTTTT. Amino acids: CASSLSVGGKLFF.

The genes are TRBV29-1 and TRBJ2-7; TRBD2 aligns across 8 bases. Trimming cost V 2 bases and J 7 bases; bases outside gene matches: 4. The CDR3 contains 12 residues. Germline assignment: CDR1 SQVTM and CDR2 ANQGSEA. CDR3 nucleotide sequence: TGCAGCGTTGAATTCGGCGGGGGGGAGCAGTACTTC. Residues: CSVEFGGGEQYF.

This clone has more than one count but fewer than ten. This chain links TRBV12-5 with TRBJ1-1, with 9 bases aligning to TRBD1. Germline V CDR1 and CDR2: LGHNT, FRNRAP. Trimming cost V 0 bases and J 4 bases; bases outside gene matches: 3. This CDR3 spans 15 amino acids. The CDR3 spells CASGLVGQGRTEAFF. As DNA, the CDR3 is TGTGCTAGTGGTTTGGTGGGACAGGGTCGCACTGAAGCTTTCTTT. The full variable domain, with the rest looked up from reference TRBV12-5 and TRBJ1-1, is DARVTQTPRHKVTEMGQEVTMRCQPILGHNTVFWYRQTMMQGLELLAYFRNRAPLDDSGMPKDRFSAEMPDATLATLKIQPSEPRDSAVYFCASGLVGQGRTEAFFGQGTRLTVV.

The chain couples TRBV12-5 to TRBJ2-7; 7 nucleotides agree with TRBD1. The V segment lost 5 bases and the J segment 0 bases; nucleotides outside the gene matches: 13. The germline V gene encodes CDR1 LGHNT and CDR2 FRNRAP. The CDR3 contains 17 residues. CDR3 in amino acids: CASGHFDRDRGSYEQYF. DNA of the CDR3: TGTGCTAGTGGTCACTTCGACAGGGACCGGGGCTCCTACGAGCAGTACTTC.

This clone was observed a handful of times. The rearrangement links TRBV19 to TRBJ2-5, with 8 bases lining up with TRBD1. The CDR3 length is 17 residues. Germline lookup yields CDR1 LNHDA and CDR2 SQIVND (reference sequence). J was trimmed by 4 bases and V by 3 bases; bases with no gene match: 13. CDR3 amino acids: CASSIEEGAGGGETQYF. The CDR3 DNA is TGTGCCAGTAGTATTGAAGAGGGGGCAGGGGGCGGAGAGACCCAGTACTTC. Combining the CDR3 with reference TRBV19 and TRBJ2-5 gives the whole variable domain DGGITQSPKYLFRKEGQNVTLSCEQNLNHDAMYWYRQDPGQGLRLIYYSQIVNDFQKGDIAEGYSVSREKKESFPLTVTSAQKNPTAFYLCASSIEEGAGGGETQYFGPGTRLLVL.

J is TRBJ1-2 and V is TRBV18, with 7 bases aligning to TRBD1. Looked up from germline, CDR1 is KGHSH and CDR2 is LQKENI. V lost 4 bases, J lost 0 bases, and 5 bases stayed unmatched. The CDR3 contains 15 residues. In DNA form, the CDR3 reads TGTGCCAGCTCACACAGGGACAGCGCTAACTATGGCTACACCTTC. This sequence encodes CASSHRDSANYGYTF.

The gene calls are TRBV7-3 and TRBJ2-1; 11 nucleotides line up with TRBD2. The V gene's germline CDR1 is SGHTA and CDR2 FQGTGA. Trimming took 3 bases from V and 1 from J; bases not matched to a gene: 11. CDR3 length: 19 residues. The CDR3 spells CASSFPRLAGSASYNEQFF. DNA of the CDR3: TGTGCCAGCAGCTTCCCCCGACTAGCGGGATCAGCGTCCTACAATGAGCAGTTCTTC. Full variable domain (missing parts from reference TRBV7-3 and TRBJ2-1): GAGVSQTPSNKVTEKGKYVELRCDPISGHTALYWYRQSLGQGPEFLIYFQGTGAADDSGLPNDRFFAVRPEGSVSTLKIQRTERGDSAVYLCASSFPRLAGSASYNEQFFGPGTRLTVL.

The chain links TRBV4-3 to TRBJ1-5, with D possibly TRBD1 on 6 matching bases. V was shortened by 4 bases and J by 4 bases, with 29 bases between the two germline ends. The germline V gene encodes CDR1 LGHNA and CDR2 YSLEER. The CDR3 spans 20 residues. As DNA, the CDR3 is TGCGCCAGCAGCCTCCCCCATATGTGGCCCAGGGGCGGGAGGAATCAGCCCCAGCATTTT. It yields the protein CASSLPHMWPRGGRNQPQHF.

The chain is built from TRBV5-1 and TRBJ1-2; D might be TRBD1 (6 bases). Trimming stripped 1 base from V and 5 bases from J, with 12 bases between. The V gene's germline CDR1 is SGHRS and CDR2 YFSETQ. The CDR3 totals 14 residues. CDR3 bases: TGCGCCAGCAGCTTGATGACAGGACAATATGGCTACACCTTC. Its translation: CASSLMTGQYGYTF.

V gene TRBV7-2 combines with J gene TRBJ1-2; no definite D call. The CDR3 totals 12 residues. Trimming cost V 4 bases and J 6 bases, with 9 bases left between them. Germline CDR1 is SGHTA and CDR2 is FQGNSA. CDR3 in DNA: TGTGCCAGCAGCTCCCCCGAGGATGGCTACACCTTC. It specifies CASSSPEDGYTF.

The gene calls are TRBV7-9 and TRBJ2-5, with 9 bases that match TRBD1. The V gene's germline CDR1 is SEHNR and CDR2 FQNEAQ (reference sequence). The CDR3 loop spans 15 amino acids. V dropped 1 base and J dropped 5; count of bases not matched to a gene: 5. CDR3 region: CASSLGDRESETQYF. For the CDR3, the DNA is TGTGCCAGCAGCTTAGGGGACAGGGAGTCGGAGACCCAGTACTTC.

The rearrangement links TRBV11-2 to TRBJ2-1; 12 bases match TRBD2. Trimming took 3 bases from V and 4 from J; bases not matched to a gene: 1. The CDR3 runs to 15 residues. Germline V gives CDR1 SGHAT, CDR2 FQNNGV. CDR3 sequence reads: CASSLTSGSYNEQFF. In DNA, the CDR3 is TGTGCCAGCAGCTTGACTAGCGGGAGTTACAATGAGCAGTTCTTC.

The rearrangement links TRBV6-1 to TRBJ2-7; perhaps TRBD1 as D (6 bases). This CDR3 is 11 amino acids long. In germline, CDR1 is MNHNS, CDR2 SASEGT. Trimming took off 3 bases at V and 7 bases at J, with 7 bases between the two ends. Here the CDR3 reads CASSDDREQYF. The CDR3 DNA follows: TGTGCCAGCAGTGATGACAGGGAGCAGTACTTC.

This chain joins TRBV10-3 and TRBJ2-5; TRBD2 matches at 7 bases. Losses at the gene ends were 8 bases for V and 4 bases for J; bases not matched to a gene: 10. The length of the CDR3 is 14 residues. CDR1 and CDR2 (germline): ENHRY, SYGVKD. The CDR3 here is CAIGAGDRGETQYF. For the CDR3, the DNA is TGTGCCATCGGGGCGGGAGATAGGGGAGAGACCCAGTACTTC.

The chain joins TRBV5-4 to TRBJ1-1; a possible D gene is TRBD1 (6 bases). V was shortened by 0 bases and J by 4 bases, with 10 bases between the two germline ends. The CDR3 has 14 residues. CDR1 SGHNT and CDR2 YYREEE come from the germline V gene (reference sequence). CDR3 sequence (DNA): TGTGCCAGCAGCTTGGACAGGGCCCTCACTGAAGCTTTCTTT. Translation: CASSLDRALTEAFF.

This clone was seen only once. The chain recombines TRBV27 with TRBJ2-7, with TRBD1 matching 9 bases. CDR1 MNHEY and CDR2 SMNVEV come from the germline V gene (reference sequence). The CDR3 contains 14 residues. J was trimmed by 4 bases and V by 4 bases; bases with no gene match: 5. The CDR3 bases are TGTGCCAGCAGTTCCGGGACAGGGCAATACGAGCAGTACTTC. As protein: CASSSGTGQYEQYF.

This clone was detected only a few times. This rearrangement joins TRBV5-1 to TRBJ2-7, with a possible D match to TRBD2 (5 bases). Trimming took 4 bases from V and 4 from J, leaving 18 bases between them. The CDR3 sequence is 15 residues long. CDR1 SGHRS and CDR2 YFSETQ come from the germline V gene. The CDR3 DNA sequence: TGCGCCAGCAGCCCCGGGATCCCAAGTGGGTACGAGCAGTACTTC. As protein: CASSPGIPSGYEQYF.

This clone showed up just once. The chain joins TRBV28 to TRBJ2-3; 13 positions agree with TRBD2. Germline CDR1 reads MDHEN; CDR2 reads SYDVKM. The CDR3 totals 22 residues. After removal of 1 base from V and 2 bases from J, the junction contained 18 bases not matched to a gene. In DNA form, the CDR3 reads TGTGCCAGCAGTTTATTCGACGGGCCGACCGGGACTAGCGGGACCTACACAGATACGCAGTATTTT. Its translation: CASSLFDGPTGTSGTYTDTQYF.

This clone has a handful of counts. The chain joins TRBV6-5 to TRBJ1-2, with 7 positions matching TRBD1. This CDR3 is 14 amino acids long. The trim removed 6 bases at V and 5 bases at J, leaving 9 bases unmatched. CDR1 MNHEY and CDR2 SVGAGI come from the germline V gene. CDR3 nucleotides: TGTGCCAGCAGCCGAGGACAGGAGGAGTATGGCTACACCTTC. Protein: CASSRGQEEYGYTF.

This clone appeared a few times. The chain carries TRBV12-5 and TRBJ1-1; perhaps TRBD1 as D (6 bases). This CDR3 is built from 12 residues. The germline V gene has CDR1 LGHNT and CDR2 FRNRAP. Trimming took off 5 bases at V and 7 bases at J, with 11 bases between the two ends. In DNA, the CDR3 is TGTGCTAGTGGTCCCGAACAGGGTGAAGCTTTCTTT. It codes for CASGPEQGEAFF.

The V and J genes are TRBV27 and TRBJ2-1; 7 nucleotides align to TRBD2. Unmatched junction bases numbered 3, after V lost 3 bases and J lost 4 bases. Germline V gene sequence: CDR1 MNHEY, CDR2 SMNVEV (reference sequence). The CDR3 is made up of 14 amino acids. CDR3: CASSFLAEYNEQFF. As DNA, the CDR3 is TGTGCCAGCAGTTTCCTAGCGGAGTACAATGAGCAGTTCTTC.

The table lists this clone with a few counts. The J gene is TRBJ2-7, the V gene TRBV18; 13 bases are shared with TRBD2. Looked up from germline, CDR1 is KGHSH and CDR2 is LQKENI. V was pared by 0 bases and J by 7 bases, with 3 bases of the junction left unmatched. CDR3 size: 15 residues. CDR3 coding DNA: TGTGCCAGCTCACCACCAACTAGCGGGAGGGGTGAGCAGTACTTC. Amino acids: CASSPPTSGRGEQYF. The whole variable domain, filled in from reference TRBV18 and TRBJ2-7, reads NAGVMQNPRHLVRRRGQEARLRCSPMKGHSHVYWYRQLPEEGLKFMVYLQKENIIDESGMPKERFSAEFPKEGPSILRIQQVVRGDSAAYFCASSPPTSGRGEQYFGPGTRLTVT.

This chain connects TRBV4-3 to TRBJ1-2; 8 nucleotides line up with TRBD1. V gave up 2 bases and J gave up 4 bases; unmatched junction bases: 9. Germline lookup yields CDR1 LGHNA and CDR2 YSLEER. CDR3 length: 16 residues. The CDR3 is CASSQTEDRAFYGYTF. DNA of the CDR3: TGCGCCAGCAGCCAAACCGAGGACAGGGCCTTCTATGGCTACACCTTC.

The chain employs TRBV5-1 and TRBJ2-3, with TRBD2 matching over 10 bases. From germline, CDR1 is SGHRS and CDR2 YFSETQ. Trimming cost V 9 bases and J 0 bases; bases outside gene matches: 7. The CDR3 has 15 residues. For the CDR3, the DNA is TGCGCCACCCAGCGGGAGGGACCTAGCACAGATACGCAGTATTTT. Translation: CATQREGPSTDTQYF.

The gene calls are TRBV29-1 and TRBJ2-7, with D perhaps TRBD1 (7 bases). The CDR3 consists of 21 residues. Trimming took off 2 bases at V and 3 bases at J, with 35 bases between the two ends. Germline V gene sequence: CDR1 SQVTM, CDR2 ANQGSEA. As DNA, the CDR3 is TGCAGCGTTGAAAGAGACAGGGTGGAACTCCCTCGTAGCGGAGCGTGCTACGAGCAGTACTTC. Its protein product is CSVERDRVELPRSGACYEQYF.

The chain carries TRBV7-2 and TRBJ2-3; TRBD2 matches at 9 bases. Germline CDR1 and CDR2: SGHTA and FQGNSA. This CDR3 has 19 amino acids. J was trimmed by 1 base and V by 1 base; bases with no gene match: 12. The CDR3 DNA reads TGTGCCAGCAGCTTAGGGGGCGGGAGGGCCCCCTCGGGCACAGATACGCAGTATTTT. Translated, it gives CASSLGGGRAPSGTDTQYF.

The chain employs TRBV7-6 and TRBJ2-7; 11 bases match TRBD2. After removal of 5 bases from V and 3 bases from J, the junction contained 3 bases not matched to a gene. Germline lookup yields CDR1 SGHVS and CDR2 FNYEAQ. The CDR3 has 14 residues. This CDR3 is CASSRLAGGYEQYF. CDR3 in DNA: TGTGCCAGCAGCCGGCTAGCGGGAGGCTACGAGCAGTACTTC.

The chain uses TRBV29-1 and TRBJ2-1; 11 bases fit TRBD2. Germline CDR1 SQVTM, CDR2 ANQGSEA. This CDR3 comprises 18 residues. Trimming at V came to 6 bases and at J to 2 bases, leaving 15 bases not matched to a gene. The CDR3 region has the DNA TGCAGCGTATCCCTCCGACTAGCGGGGACGCAGGCCTACAATGAGCAGTTCTTC. Residues: CSVSLRLAGTQAYNEQFF.

The rearrangement uses TRBV5-1 and TRBJ1-1, with D perhaps TRBD1 (5 bases). V was trimmed by 1 base and J by 4 bases, leaving 14 bases between them. CDR3 size: 15 residues. The germline CDR1 and CDR2 sequences are SGHRS and YFSETQ. CDR3 nucleotide sequence: TGCGCCAGCAGCTTGACCCGGCAGGGTGGCACTGAAGCTTTCTTT. This encodes CASSLTRQGGTEAFF.